Included here is one T cell receptor beta chain sequence, with context. This clonotype was observed many times. No cognate antigen has been identified for it. Within one base of it there is no much larger clone, and no base qualities were kept. This sample is part of a study of T cells in Graves' hyperthyroidism and ophthalmopathy (dated by TCRdb to about 2019). In the study overall: Peripheral blood was collected at initial diagnosis, before any treatment. To identify distinguishing TCR V-J signatures, a discovery cohort of 90 to 100 patients was used, comprising fewer than 45 with Graves' ophthalmopathy and around 60 with stable Graves' hyperthyroidism. Prospective prediction of ophthalmopathy was tested in an independent validation cohort of approximately 19 hyperthyroidism patients and approximately 17 patients who later progressed to ophthalmopathy. The approximately 98 discovery patients were randomly divided into training and test sets at a 7:3 ratio. The study also compared thyroid tissue and blood T-cell repertoires from about six Graves' hyperthyroidism patients. After sampling, hyperthyroidism patients received methimazole starting at 30 mg daily, and ophthalmopathy patients received high-dose intravenous methylprednisolone. The paper reports TCR Vbeta CDR3 sequencing of about 140 peripheral blood samples: 43 ophthalmopathy, some 80 hyperthyroidism and around 17 progressor patients. Results and caveats for the whole study, not just this receptor: Blood samples also contained most of the expanded thyroid clonotypes (frequency above 0.001), which suggests that blood repertoires may reflect thyroid immune responses. No statistical method was used to set the sample size in advance, and investigators knew the group allocation. In validation, the model predicted progression to ophthalmopathy with 65% to 71% sensitivity and 72% to 75% specificity, a median of roughly seven months before onset. In cross-validation, a model built on a 13 V-J signature told ophthalmopathy apart from stable hyperthyroidism with approximately 90% sensitivity and around 83% specificity, and in testing the same model reached 80%/75%.

Hyperthyroidism patients were newly diagnosed, had a disease duration of under 2 months, and were aged 18 to 65 years. The study excluded patients with uncontrolled infections, other autoimmune diseases, pregnancy or lactation. Clinical symptoms, serum thyroxine and TRAb, thyroid ultrasound, and orbital computed tomography formed the basis for the diagnoses. Blood from progressor patients was drawn when they were first diagnosed with hyperthyroidism, before any ophthalmopathy symptoms appeared. PBMCs were isolated from approximately 10 ml of fresh peripheral blood by Ficoll-Paque density gradient centrifugation. Patients classed as progressors first received a Graves' hyperthyroidism diagnosis and then went on to develop ophthalmopathy during follow-up. Total RNA was extracted with Trizol reagent, and quality was checked on an Agilent 2100 Bioanalyzer. The TCR beta CDR3 regions were amplified from the RNA transcripts. For the first round of RT-PCR on the TCR CDR3, the HTBI primer set was used together with the Qiagen OneStep RT-PCR kit. A second multiplex PCR round built the libraries, followed by size selection and purification. Paired-end sequencing of the libraries was performed with 100 bp reads on an Illumina HiSeq2000. Per the authors' processing: SOAPnuke was used to process the raw data, throwing out any read that contained adapters or uncalled bases, had a mean Phred below 15, or lacked an exact constant-primer or identifier match. High-quality paired reads were merged with COPE v1.2.5, and unique nucleotide sequences were defined as clonotypes. MiTCR v1.1 was used to align the clonotypes against IMGT TRBV, TRBD and TRBJ reference segments. The analysis was restricted to V-J combinations with a frequency above 0.0001, which together covered 99.2% of the repertoires. The TCS score was defined as the ratio of F50 (clonal expansion) to E x V (chaos), calculated using BLOSUM62-based TCRdist between CDR3 peptides within each V-J. Welch's t-statistics and random forest reduced around 520 V-J features to roughly 13, which were used in a naive Bayes classifier (R e1071). TCRdb handled the public reads itself, with Q25 trimming in fastp and clone calling in MiXCR, and kept productive beta chains. Entries that share a CDR3 protein sequence are merged under the most common genes and DNA. The V and J calls, along with clone size, are taken from TCRdb and not from the paper's own processing. The sample data list 650,000 to 850,000 distinct CDR3 sequences, and around a sixth of these were observed just once. Clones ranked in the top ten supply over 15% of the sample.

Measured from the cysteine to the phenylalanine, the CDR3 is 13 residues long. The retained sequence is limited to the CDR3, 39 bases, with the frame set at the first base. At the junction V is shortened by 4 bases and J by 6 bases; bases outside the gene matches: 1. CDR1 is given as SNHLY and CDR2 as FYNNEI, both from the germline V gene. The material sequenced was blood. This sequence uses TRBV2 and TRBJ2-1; the central 9 bases match TRBD2. The source of this sequence is a woman in her fifties or sixties with Graves' hyperthyroidism that later progressed to Graves' ophthalmopathy. In nucleotide form, the sequence is TGTGCCAGCAGTGCGACTAGCGGCAATGAGCAGTTCTTC. It translates as CASSATSGNEQFF.